These 21 T cell receptor beta chains came from one sample sequenced in a study of blood T cells in healthy people across ages. For the second PCR, which ran for 7 to 11 cycles, a sample-barcoded 5' primer and a J-beta primer mix were used. MiXCR was run by TCRdb on the 5' RACE reads, yielding one entry per CDR3 protein. The sample contains approximately 820,000 distinct CDR3 sequences, under 45% of which appear only once. Sequencing used blood. These receptors were collected from a man in his 60s in good health.

The CDR3 bases are TGCGCCAGCGGCGGGGGCCCAGATACGCAGTATTTT. It codes for CASGGGPDTQYF. This rearrangement joins TRBV4-1 to TRBJ2-3; a weak D match, TRBD2 (7 bases). Germline CDR1 and CDR2: MGHRA and YSYEKL. The CDR3 is made up of 12 amino acids. The ends were cut back, 8 bases at V and 4 bases at J, with 10 bases in the middle.

This chain joins TRBV10-3 and TRBJ2-4, with a weak D call TRBD1 (6 bases). V was pared by 2 bases and J by 5 bases, with 7 bases between. The CDR3 length is 13 residues. In germline, CDR1 is ENHRY, CDR2 SYGVKD. CDR3 loop: CAISERTENIQYF. CDR3 bases: TGTGCCATCAGTGAGAGGACAGAAAACATTCAGTACTTC.

This clonotype was picked up one time. Mismatch with germline at one junction end may stem from a read error. V and J are TRBV27 and TRBJ2-1, with 15 bases identical to TRBD2. The CDR3 consists of 20 residues. Germline CDR1 and CDR2: MNHEY and SMNVEV (reference sequence). DNA for the CDR3: TGTGCCGGCAGACCACCGGGACTAGCGGGGGGCAAAAGCTCCTACAATGAGCAGTTCTTC. Translated, it gives CAGRPPGLAGGKSSYNEQFF.

This clonotype was observed a few times. The chain recombines TRBV7-2 with TRBJ2-7; 7 bases agree with TRBD2. The CDR3 runs 14 residues. CDR1 is SGHTA, CDR2 FQGNSA, per germline. With 3 bases clipped from V and 10 bases from J, the junction kept 12 bases outside the gene matches. CDR3 nucleotides: TGTGCCAGCAGCTTGTCGGGAGGCCCCTTTCCCCAGTACTTC. It translates to CASSLSGGPFPQYF.

In regard to this clonotype: The junction departs from germline at one end; a sequencing error may be responsible. This sequence joins TRBV2 and TRBJ2-7, with D possibly matching TRBD1 (5 bases). This CDR3 has 12 residues. Germline V gene data show CDR1 as SNHLY and CDR2 as FYNNEI. CDR3 bases: TGTGCCAGCAATAGGGGCGTCTACGGGCAGTACTTC. It yields the protein CASNRGVYGQYF.

This clonotype was observed a few times. A read error may explain this, as a much larger clone is one base away. The V and J genes are TRBV20-1 and TRBJ2-3; D might be TRBD2 (5 bases). Trimming shortened V by 0 bases and J by 5 bases, and 15 bases separated the two germline ends. The CDR3 covers 15 residues. Looked up from germline, CDR1 is DFQATT and CDR2 is SNEGSKA (reference sequence). The DNA of the CDR3 is TGCAGTGCTAGAGACGATCGGGGTATAGGAGATACGCAGTATTTT. Encoded protein: CSARDDRGIGDTQYF.

As for this clonotype: At one end, the junction sequence differs from germline, possibly due to a read error. The chain is built from TRBV24-1 and TRBJ2-3; TRBD2 matches 9 bases. The CDR3 has 13 residues. In germline, CDR1 is KGHDR, CDR2 SFDVKD. The CDR3 loop reads CATRRGGTVTQYF. The DNA of the CDR3 is TGTGCCACCAGGCGGGGGGGCACAGTTACGCAGTATTTT.

The chain has TRBV2 and TRBJ1-4, with D possibly being TRBD1 (5 bases). Germline CDR1 and CDR2: SNHLY and FYNNEI. Trimming pared 0 bases from V and 4 bases from J, leaving 9 bases between. The CDR3 covers 15 residues. Here the CDR3 DNA reads TGTGCCAGCAGTGAAGCGGGGCCTTTTAATGAAAAACTGTTTTTT. It is translated as CASSEAGPFNEKLFF. Complete variable domain (other parts from reference TRBV2 and TRBJ1-4): EPEVTQTPSHQVTQMGQEVILRCVPISNHLYFYWYRQILGQKVEFLVSFYNNEISEKSEIFDDQFSVERPDGSNFTLKIRSTKLEDSAMYFCASSEAGPFNEKLFFGSGTQLSVL.

The V gene is TRBV5-1, the J gene TRBJ1-3; D is unclear. Germline CDR1 and CDR2: SGHRS and YFSETQ. This CDR3 region has 16 residues. Trimming stripped 0 bases from V and 0 bases from J, with 10 bases between. The chain's CDR3 is CASSLDNPRSGNTIYF. In DNA, the CDR3 is TGCGCCAGCAGCTTGGACAATCCGCGCTCTGGAAACACCATATATTTT.

The rearrangement uses TRBV4-1 and TRBJ2-7, with a tentative D call TRBD1 (6 bases). CDR1 and CDR2 (germline): MGHRA, YSYEKL. V was trimmed by 0 bases and J by 2 bases, leaving 14 bases between them. The CDR3 has 16 amino acids. CDR3 DNA: TGCGCCAGCAGCCAAGAAGGGGTCAGGGGTCCCTACGAGCAGTACTTC. Translated, it gives CASSQEGVRGPYEQYF.

This clonotype was seen a single time. Compared with germline, one end of the junction differs, possibly owing to a read error. This chain uses TRBV5-1 with TRBJ1-1, with D tentatively TRBD1 (6 bases). The length of the CDR3 is 15 residues. In germline, CDR1 is SGHRS, CDR2 YFSETQ. CDR3 nucleotides: TGCGCCAACAGCTTGGGAGCAGGGGTGAACACTGAAGCTTTCTTT. Its translation: CANSLGAGVNTEAFF.

J is TRBJ2-3 and V is TRBV12-3 or TRBV12-4; D remains ambiguous. CDR3 length: 13 residues. V lost 5 bases and J lost 5, with 11 bases in between. CDR3: CASSIMRRDTQYF. Here the CDR3 DNA reads TGTGCCAGCAGTATTATGCGAAGAGATACGCAGTATTTT.

V gene TRBV29-1 combines with J gene TRBJ2-1, with 9 bases fitting TRBD2. The CDR3 length is 13 residues. With 7 bases clipped from V and 7 bases from J, the junction kept 8 bases outside the gene matches. Germline V gives CDR1 SQVTM, CDR2 ANQGSEA. The DNA for the CDR3 is TGCAGCGGGATGAGGGCGGGGGGGAATGAGCAGTTCTTC. It specifies CSGMRAGGNEQFF.

The chain is built from TRBV7-2 and TRBJ1-2; no firm D call. The CDR3 runs to 17 residues. The germline gives CDR1 SGHTA, CDR2 FQGNSA. The germline V and J ends were trimmed by 1 base and 0 bases, with 15 bases remaining between them. The CDR3: CASSLDMGRVTNYGYTF. CDR3 DNA: TGTGCCAGCAGCTTAGACATGGGTAGGGTTACTAACTATGGCTACACCTTC.

The chain carries TRBV7-2 and TRBJ1-2, with TRBD1 identical over 8 bases. The CDR3 is made up of 17 amino acids. With 6 bases clipped from V and 8 bases from J, the junction kept 20 bases outside the gene matches. Germline CDR1 and CDR2: SGHTA and FQGNSA. The CDR3 DNA sequence: TGTGCCAGCAGTGGTCCCGGGACAGGCTCTGGTGACGAGGGCTACACCTTC. It specifies CASSGPGTGSGDEGYTF.

This clonotype was detected a few times. The gene calls are TRBV6-1 and TRBJ2-1; TRBD1 is a possible D gene (6 bases). The germline V gene encodes CDR1 MNHNS and CDR2 SASEGT. The CDR3 covers 15 residues. The V end lost 0 bases, the J end lost 7 bases, and 13 bases lay between the germline ends. The CDR3 nucleotides read TGTGCCAGCAGTGAAGCCGGGACAAGACTTAATGAGCAGTTCTTC. Residues: CASSEAGTRLNEQFF.

J is TRBJ2-6 and V is TRBV5-1; D is perhaps TRBD1 (5 bases). Germline CDR1 reads SGHRS; CDR2 reads YFSETQ. V gave up 3 bases and J gave up 4 bases, with 11 bases separating them. The CDR3 sequence is 15 residues long. CDR3 nucleotides: TGCGCCAGCAGCTCACAGACAGCCGGGGCCAACGTCCTGACTTTC. This sequence encodes CASSSQTAGANVLTF.

The genes are TRBV5-1 and TRBJ1-2; D is perhaps TRBD1 (5 bases). Trimming took off 4 bases at V and 4 bases at J, with 14 bases between the two ends. The CDR3 contains 14 residues. Germline V gene sequence: CDR1 SGHRS, CDR2 YFSETQ. The CDR3 region has the DNA TGCGCCAGCAGCCGGGACGTTTCCGTCTATGGCTACACCTTC. Its protein product is CASSRDVSVYGYTF.

This chain uses TRBV20-1 with TRBJ2-7, with D tentatively TRBD1 (5 bases). Germline assignment: CDR1 DFQATT and CDR2 SNEGSKA (reference sequence). The CDR3 sequence is 14 residues long. V was clipped by 4 bases and J by 4 bases, with 17 bases between them. CDR3 protein: CSAMSLDTVYEQYF. In nucleotides, the CDR3 is TGCAGTGCTATGTCTTTGGACACCGTATACGAGCAGTACTTC.

This chain connects TRBV3-1 to TRBJ2-7; 9 bases fit TRBD2. V gave up 4 bases and J gave up 7 bases; unmatched junction bases: 11. Germline-derived CDR1 and CDR2 are LGHDT and YNNKEL (reference sequence). The CDR3 spans 15 residues. This chain's CDR3 is CASSLSSGAYNEQYF. For the CDR3, the DNA is TGTGCCAGCAGCCTGTCTAGCGGGGCCTACAATGAGCAGTACTTC.

This clonotype was observed a few times. The chain carries TRBV30 and TRBJ2-3; D gene unclear. Germline assignment: CDR1 GTSNPN and CDR2 SVGIG (reference sequence). Trimming stripped 3 bases from V and 2 bases from J, with 9 bases between. This CDR3 region has 13 residues. The CDR3 is CAWRATYTDTQYF. CDR3 nucleotides: TGTGCCTGGAGGGCGACGTACACAGATACGCAGTATTTT.